The rows below give T cell receptor beta chains drawn from one sample of a study of T cells in Graves' hyperthyroidism and ophthalmopathy. One entry per CDR3 protein results from TCRdb running MiXCR on the multiplex PCR reads. The sample carries fewer than 450,000 distinct CDR3 sequences, approximately 17% recorded once. Source material: blood. These receptor sequences come from a woman in her twenties or thirties with Graves' hyperthyroidism that later progressed to Graves' ophthalmopathy. CDR3s leave out the opening cysteine and the closing phenylalanine or tryptophan. D genes are given only for firm matches.

J | D | V | CDR3
TRBJ1-2 | . | TRBV27 | ASSKSGGLSYGYT
TRBJ1-2 | . | TRBV27 | ASSPQGNYGYT
TRBJ1-1 | TRBD1 | TRBV19 | ASSADRDTEAF
TRBJ1-1 | TRBD1 | TRBV11-1 | ASSLFLRTGEAF
TRBJ2-1 | . | TRBV20-1 | SARVARGPTSSYNEQF
TRBJ2-7 | . | TRBV3-1 | ASSLLTSYEQY
TRBJ1-4 | TRBD1 | TRBV2 | ASRGTEGLGEKLF
TRBJ2-7 | . | TRBV6-1 | ASRNVHEQY
TRBJ2-5 | . | TRBV27 | ASSLVGVYQETQY
TRBJ1-3 | . | TRBV2 | ASSESSIQGLGRNTIY
TRBJ2-1 | TRBD2 | TRBV24-1 | ATSESTSGGVDFYNEQF
TRBJ2-6 | . | TRBV11-1 | ASSLFYSGANVLT
TRBJ2-5 | . | TRBV9 | ASTAGEDQETQY
TRBJ1-4 | TRBD1 | TRBV25-1 | ASSALTKGQGNEKLF
TRBJ1-2 | . | TRBV7-9 | ASSLVPANYGYT
TRBJ2-7 | TRBD1 | TRBV5-1 | ASSLWTGDEQY
TRBJ2-1 | . | TRBV30 | AWSTPGSQF
TRBJ2-5 | TRBD2 | TRBV6-6 | ASSYRGEGQETQY
TRBJ1-1 | . | TRBV19 | ASSIFGEMNTEAF
TRBJ2-1 | TRBD1 | TRBV29-1 | SVEDLLVGTGQGYNEQF
TRBJ2-5 | TRBD1 | TRBV20-1 | SARVLDRGPLNQETQY
TRBJ2-7 | TRBD2 | TRBV27 | ASSYAGGSYEQY
TRBJ2-1 | TRBD2 | TRBV7-8 | ASSLEKTAGDMNEQF
TRBJ2-7 | . | TRBV30 | AWSVPGSAYEQY
TRBJ2-7 | TRBD1 | TRBV6-1 | ASRGDGQGSRQY
TRBJ1-6 | TRBD1 | TRBV28 | ASSLPGGANSPLH
TRBJ2-7 | . | TRBV7-9 | ASSSTISYEQY
TRBJ2-1 | . | TRBV5-1 | ASSLGGQDEQF
TRBJ2-3 | . | TRBV19 | ASSPYRMLGKDTQY
TRBJ2-2 | . | TRBV2 | ASRDGDLATGELF
TRBJ2-3 | . | TRBV12-3/TRBV12-4 | ASSSSYSTDTQY
TRBJ1-6 | . | TRBV2 | ASRRQSNSPLH
TRBJ2-7 | . | TRBV29-1 | SVEVPGEAYEQY
TRBJ1-1 | . | TRBV29-1 | SVVWTDTEAF
TRBJ1-5 | . | TRBV24-1 | ATSGQNNQPQH
TRBJ2-5 | . | TRBV6-6 | ASSYSTGVQETQY
TRBJ2-5 | . | TRBV11-2 | ASSPLTGRARQETQY
TRBJ1-1 | TRBD1 | TRBV20-1 | SAGTGTTEAF
TRBJ1-1 | . | TRBV19 | ASSVDILTGSKTEAF
TRBJ1-2 | . | TRBV29-1 | SVVVVPRNGYT
TRBJ2-3 | TRBD2 | TRBV2 | ASSEEAGTSGFTDTQY
TRBJ2-1 | TRBD2 | TRBV4-1 | ASSQDLAGVRWGEQF
TRBJ2-7 | TRBD2 | TRBV5-1 | ASSPGISSGRDEQY
TRBJ2-7 | TRBD1 | TRBV29-1 | SVTAGTGASYEQY
TRBJ1-2 | . | TRBV12-3/TRBV12-4 | ASRPGSDIPNYGYT
TRBJ1-1 | . | TRBV7-9 | ASSLGRITEAF
TRBJ1-3 | . | TRBV2 | ASNPGNTIY
TRBJ2-1 | . | TRBV29-1 | SVENRNNEQF
TRBJ2-7 | . | TRBV5-1 | ASSLDWTYEQY
TRBJ2-7 | TRBD2 | TRBV27 | ASSPGTSGSSYEQY
TRBJ2-7 | . | TRBV3-1 | ASSQSGLQQY
TRBJ1-4 | . | TRBV28 | ASTSGTNIFLNEKLF
TRBJ2-2 | TRBD1 | TRBV28 | ANSPPGQGVFGELF
TRBJ1-6 | . | TRBV27 | ASSWGGMPENNSPLH